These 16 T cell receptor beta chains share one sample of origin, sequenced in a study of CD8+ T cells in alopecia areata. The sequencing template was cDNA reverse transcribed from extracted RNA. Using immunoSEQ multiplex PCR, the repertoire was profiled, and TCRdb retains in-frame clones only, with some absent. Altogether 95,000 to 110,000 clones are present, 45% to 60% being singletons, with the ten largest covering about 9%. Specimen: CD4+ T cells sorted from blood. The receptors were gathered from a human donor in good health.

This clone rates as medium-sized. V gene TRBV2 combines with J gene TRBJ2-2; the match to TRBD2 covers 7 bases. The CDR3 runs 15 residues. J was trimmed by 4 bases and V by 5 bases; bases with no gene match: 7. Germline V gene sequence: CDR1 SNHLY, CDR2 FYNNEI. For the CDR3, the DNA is TGTGCCAGCAGTCGGGACTACCTACCCACCGGGGAGCTGTTTTTT. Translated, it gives CASSRDYLPTGELFF.

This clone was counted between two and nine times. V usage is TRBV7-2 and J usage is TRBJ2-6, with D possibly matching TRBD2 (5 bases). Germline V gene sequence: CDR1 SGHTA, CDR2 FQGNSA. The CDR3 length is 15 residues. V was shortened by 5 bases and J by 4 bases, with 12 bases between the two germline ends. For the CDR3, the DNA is TGTGCCAGCAGCCCCGACGGGGTCGGGGCCAACGTCCTGACTTTC. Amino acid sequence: CASSPDGVGANVLTF.

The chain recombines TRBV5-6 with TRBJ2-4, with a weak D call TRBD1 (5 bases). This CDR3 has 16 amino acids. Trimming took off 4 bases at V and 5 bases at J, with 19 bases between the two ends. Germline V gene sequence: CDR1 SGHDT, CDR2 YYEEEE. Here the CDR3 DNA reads TGTGCCAGCAGCCGGCTGGGCAGGGTGGAACAAAACATTCAGTACTTC. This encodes CASSRLGRVEQNIQYF.

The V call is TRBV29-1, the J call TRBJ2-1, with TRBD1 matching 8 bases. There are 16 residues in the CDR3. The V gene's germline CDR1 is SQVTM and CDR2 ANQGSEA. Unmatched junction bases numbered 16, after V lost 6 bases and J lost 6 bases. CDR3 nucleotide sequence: TGCAGCGTCCCCTCCGGTGGCAGGGGGCGAGGCAATGAGCAGTTCTTC. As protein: CSVPSGGRGRGNEQFF.

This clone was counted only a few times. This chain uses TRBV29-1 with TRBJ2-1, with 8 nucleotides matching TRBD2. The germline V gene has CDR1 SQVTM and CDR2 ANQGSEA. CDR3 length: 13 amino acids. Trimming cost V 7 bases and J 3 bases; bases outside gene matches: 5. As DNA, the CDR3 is TGCAGCGCCCTAACTAGCGGCTACAATGAGCAGTTCTTC. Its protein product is CSALTSGYNEQFF.

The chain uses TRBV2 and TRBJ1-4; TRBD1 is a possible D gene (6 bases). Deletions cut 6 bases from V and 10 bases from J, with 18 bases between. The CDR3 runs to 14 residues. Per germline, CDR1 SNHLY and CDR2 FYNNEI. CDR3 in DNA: TGTGCCAGCAGCGCAGGGGCCCCTGGAGGAAAACTGTTTTTT. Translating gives CASSAGAPGGKLFF.

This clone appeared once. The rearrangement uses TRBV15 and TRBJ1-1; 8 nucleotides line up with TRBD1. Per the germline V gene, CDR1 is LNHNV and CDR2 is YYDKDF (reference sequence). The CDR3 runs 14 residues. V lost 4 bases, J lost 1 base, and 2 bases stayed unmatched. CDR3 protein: CATSTGTGNTEAFF. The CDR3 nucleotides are TGTGCCACCAGCACTGGGACAGGGAACACTGAAGCTTTCTTT.

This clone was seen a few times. The CDR3: CATSRAAARNIQYF. The CDR3 region has the DNA TGTGCCACCAGCAGAGCGGCAGCTAGAAACATTCAGTACTTC. The chain is built from TRBV15 and TRBJ2-4; no definite D call. Per germline, CDR1 LNHNV and CDR2 YYDKDF (reference sequence). The CDR3 sequence is 14 residues long. V lost 1 base and J 6 bases, leaving 10 bases between the germline ends.

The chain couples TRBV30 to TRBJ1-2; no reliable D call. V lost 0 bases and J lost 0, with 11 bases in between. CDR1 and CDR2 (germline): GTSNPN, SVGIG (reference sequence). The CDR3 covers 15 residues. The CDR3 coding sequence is TGTGCCTGGAGTGTACGCGGCACCTCTAACTATGGCTACACCTTC. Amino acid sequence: CAWSVRGTSNYGYTF.

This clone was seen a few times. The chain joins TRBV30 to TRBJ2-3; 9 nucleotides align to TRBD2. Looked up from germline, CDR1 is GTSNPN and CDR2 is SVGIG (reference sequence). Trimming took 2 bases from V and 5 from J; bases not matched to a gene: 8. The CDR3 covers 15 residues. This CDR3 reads CAWSSGGGAGDTQYF. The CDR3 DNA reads TGTGCCTGGAGTTCGGGCGGGGGGGCCGGAGATACGCAGTATTTT.

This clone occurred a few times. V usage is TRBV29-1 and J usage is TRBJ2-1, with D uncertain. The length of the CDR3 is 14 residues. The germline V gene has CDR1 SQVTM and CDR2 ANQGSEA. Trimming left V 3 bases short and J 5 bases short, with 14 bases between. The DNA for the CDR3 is TGCAGCGTTGAGATGCGATATGGCCACAATGAGCAGTTCTTC. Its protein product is CSVEMRYGHNEQFF.

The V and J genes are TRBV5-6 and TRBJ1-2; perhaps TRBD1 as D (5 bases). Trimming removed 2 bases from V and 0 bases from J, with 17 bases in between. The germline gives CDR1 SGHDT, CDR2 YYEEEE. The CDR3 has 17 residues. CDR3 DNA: TGTGCCAGCAGCTTAATGGGGCAGGGCCGACCTAACTATGGCTACACCTTC. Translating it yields CASSLMGQGRPNYGYTF.

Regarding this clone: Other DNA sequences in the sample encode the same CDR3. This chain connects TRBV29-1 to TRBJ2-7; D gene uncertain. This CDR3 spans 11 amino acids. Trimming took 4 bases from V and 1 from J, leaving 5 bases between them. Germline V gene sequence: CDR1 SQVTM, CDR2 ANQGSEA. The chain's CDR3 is CSVGESYEQYF. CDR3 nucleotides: TGCAGCGTTGGAGAATCCTACGAGCAGTACTTC.

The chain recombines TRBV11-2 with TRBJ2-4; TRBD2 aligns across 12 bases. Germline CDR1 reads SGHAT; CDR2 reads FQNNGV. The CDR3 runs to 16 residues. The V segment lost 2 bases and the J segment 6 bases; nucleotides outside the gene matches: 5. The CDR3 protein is CASSLLAGGPGNIQYF. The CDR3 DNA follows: TGTGCCAGCAGCTTACTAGCGGGGGGGCCGGGAAACATTCAGTACTTC.

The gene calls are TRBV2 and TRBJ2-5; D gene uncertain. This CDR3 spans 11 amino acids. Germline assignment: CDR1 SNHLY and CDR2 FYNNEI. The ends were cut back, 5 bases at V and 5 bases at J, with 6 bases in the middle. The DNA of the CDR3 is TGTGCCAGCAGTTACACGGAGACCCAGTACTTC. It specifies CASSYTETQYF.

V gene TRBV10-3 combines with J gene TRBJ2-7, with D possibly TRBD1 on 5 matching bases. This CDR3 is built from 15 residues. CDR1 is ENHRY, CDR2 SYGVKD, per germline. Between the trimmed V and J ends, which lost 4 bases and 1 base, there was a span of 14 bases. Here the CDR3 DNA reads TGTGCCATCAGTGTGACAACAGGCGTTTCCTACGAGCAGTACTTC. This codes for CAISVTTGVSYEQYF.